These T cell receptor beta chains were read from a single sample in a study of control samples from healthy donors and cancer patients. Libraries were prepared by immunoSEQ multiplex PCR; TCRdb keeps only in-frame clonotypes and omits some of them. In the table there are approximately 170,000 clones, around nine tenths of which are singletons. Sequenced material: blood. Every receptor here comes from a woman younger than 45 in good health. Both conserved end residues are part of each CDR3. Each record gives: J gene, V gene, D gene, clone size, CDR3 protein, CDR3 DNA. The D gene is left open where the match is weak. Expanded clones are given a class, and other clones once, few, many or no size at all.

TRBJ2-1,TRBV10-3,-,-,CAISDDRANEQFF,TGTGCCATTAGCGACGACAGAGCCAATGAGCAGTTCTTC
TRBJ1-2,TRBV6-5,-,-,CASSYLQSGWGYTF,TGTGCCAGCAGTTATTTGCAGTCCGGATGGGGCTACACCTTC
TRBJ2-2,TRBV11-3,-,-,CASSLRAVGGASNTGELFF,TGTGCCAGCAGCCTACGCGCTGTAGGGGGAGCCTCGAACACCGGGGAGCTGTTTTTT
TRBJ2-7,TRBV5-1,-,-,CASSLDYQDEQYF,TGCGCCAGCAGCTTGGACTACCAAGACGAGCAGTACTTC
TRBJ2-1,TRBV27,-,-,CASSFSSYNEQFF,TGTGCCAGCAGTTTCAGCTCCTACAATGAGCAGTTCTTC
TRBJ1-1,TRBV28,-,-,CASTMLVNTEAFF,TGTGCCAGCACTATGTTGGTGAACACTGAAGCTTTCTTT
TRBJ2-5,TRBV5-6,TRBD2,-,CASSPGLVDETQYF,TGTGCCAGCAGCCCGGGACTAGTGGATGAGACCCAGTACTTC
TRBJ1-4,TRBV7-8,-,-,CASSSTLATNEKLFF,TGTGCCAGCAGCAGCACACTTGCAACTAATGAAAAACTGTTTTTT
TRBJ1-5,TRBV19,-,-,CASGGSGAQPQHF,TGTGCCAGCGGAGGTTCAGGCGCTCAGCCCCAGCATTTT
TRBJ1-1,TRBV19,-,-,CASSMGADEAFF,TGTGCCAGTAGTATGGGGGCGGATGAAGCTTTCTTT
TRBJ2-1,TRBV5-6,-,-,CASSYHRRATYNEQFF,TGTGCCAGCAGCTACCATCGGCGGGCTACTTACAATGAGCAGTTCTTC
TRBJ2-7,TRBV20-1,-,-,CSASKDRTYEQYF,TGCAGTGCTAGTAAGGACAGAACCTACGAGCAGTACTTC
TRBJ2-5,TRBV7-6,-,-,CASRRMPKETQYF,TGTGCCAGCAGGCGTATGCCCAAAGAGACCCAGTACTTC
TRBJ1-2,TRBV18,TRBD1,-,CASSAQGQDYGYTF,TGTGCCAGCTCAGCCCAGGGACAGGACTATGGCTACACCTTC
TRBJ1-2,TRBV10-3,-,-,CAISPQTVNYGYTF,TGTGCCATCAGCCCACAAACAGTTAACTATGGCTACACCTTC
TRBJ2-1,TRBV5-6,TRBD2,-,CASSLPSGYNEQFF,TGTGCCAGCAGCTTGCCTAGCGGGTACAATGAGCAGTTCTTC
TRBJ2-1,TRBV5-1,-,-,CASSIGLYNEQFF,TGCGCCAGCAGCATAGGACTCTACAATGAGCAGTTCTTC
TRBJ2-2,TRBV11-2,TRBD1,-,CASSLFGTVNTGELFF,TGTGCCAGCAGCTTATTCGGGACAGTTAACACCGGGGAGCTGTTTTTT
TRBJ2-5,TRBV7-2,TRBD1,-,CASSWKTGGGETQYF,TGTGCCAGCAGCTGGAAGACAGGGGGCGGGGAGACCCAGTACTTC
TRBJ1-6,TRBV3-1/TRBV3-2,-,-,CASSASDRSGSPLHF,TGTGCCAGCAGCGCTTCAGACAGGTCGGGTTCACCCCTCCACTTT
TRBJ2-5,TRBV11-3,TRBD2,-,CASSSGLGRAQYF,TGTGCCAGCAGCTCAGGACTAGGACGTGCCCAGTACTTC
TRBJ2-7,TRBV19,-,-,CASSIGESYEQYF,TGTGCCAGTAGTATAGGGGAATCCTACGAGCAGTACTTC
TRBJ2-7,TRBV15,-,-,CATSRDSGGSYEQYF,TGTGCCACCAGCAGAGATTCGGGCGGTTCCTACGAGCAGTACTTC
TRBJ2-5,TRBV2,-,-,CASTTGAIRGQETQYF,TGTGCCAGCACCACGGGGGCAATCAGGGGGCAAGAGACCCAGTACTTC
TRBJ1-2,TRBV19,-,once,CASSIWSRVNTNYGYTF,TGTGCCAGTAGTATATGGAGTAGGGTGAACACTAACTATGGCTACACCTTC
TRBJ1-3,TRBV7-9,-,-,CASSARVGGRNTIYF,TGTGCCAGCAGCGCCAGGGTAGGCGGTAGAAACACCATATATTTT
TRBJ2-7,TRBV5-1,-,-,CASSYLYDGEQYF,TGCGCCAGCAGCTACCTATACGATGGGGAGCAGTACTTC
TRBJ2-2,TRBV18,-,-,CASSPFASTNTGELFF,TGTGCCAGCTCACCATTTGCCAGCACGAACACCGGGGAGCTGTTTTTT
TRBJ1-4,TRBV7-9,-,-,CASSRQEGEKLFF,TGTGCCAGCAGCCGGCAGGAGGGAGAAAAACTGTTTTTT
TRBJ2-1,TRBV9,TRBD2,-,CASSVDGGVGNEQFF,TGTGCCAGCAGCGTAGACGGGGGGGTAGGCAATGAGCAGTTCTTC
TRBJ1-2,TRBV27,-,once,CASRDPTANYGYTF,TGTGCCAGCAGGGACCCGACAGCGAACTATGGCTACACCTTC
TRBJ1-5,TRBV7-6,TRBD1,-,CASSFGDRGNQPQHF,TGTGCCAGCAGCTTCGGGGACAGGGGCAATCAGCCCCAGCATTTT
TRBJ1-2,TRBV10-3,TRBD1,-,CAISESGQGARGYTF,TGTGCCATCAGTGAGTCAGGGCAGGGGGCAAGAGGCTACACCTTC
TRBJ2-1,TRBV11-2,-,few,CASSPGTGYNEQFF,TGTGCCAGCAGCCCGGGGACTGGATACAATGAGCAGTTCTTC
TRBJ1-5,TRBV6-6,-,-,CASSYSAGDNNQPQHF,TGTGCCAGCAGTTACTCGGCCGGGGACAACAATCAGCCCCAGCATTTT
TRBJ2-3,TRBV29-1,TRBD2,-,CSVVNRGRRASGRVDTQYF,TGCAGCGTGGTAAACAGGGGGCGGCGTGCTAGCGGGAGGGTAGATACGCAGTATTTT
TRBJ1-2,TRBV29-1,TRBD1,-,CSVSYDRAYGYTF,TGCAGCGTGTCGTACGACAGGGCCTATGGCTACACCTTC
TRBJ2-7,TRBV5-1,TRBD2,-,CASSLIAGRTNYEQYF,TGCGCCAGCAGCTTAATAGCGGGGCGGACCAACTACGAGCAGTACTTC
TRBJ2-1,TRBV11-3,TRBD2,-,CASSPQTSGSSGEQFF,TGTGCCAGCAGCCCCCAGACTAGCGGGAGCAGTGGTGAGCAGTTCTTC
TRBJ2-1,TRBV13,TRBD1,-,CASSLGRGTGNEQFF,TGTGCCAGCAGCTTAGGTCGTGGGACAGGCAATGAGCAGTTCTTC
TRBJ2-5,TRBV5-1,-,-,CASSFKDPKETQYF,TGCGCCAGCAGCTTTAAGGACCCCAAAGAGACCCAGTACTTC
TRBJ1-2,TRBV2,TRBD1,-,CASSGAGGEDGYTF,TGTGCCAGCAGTGGCGCAGGGGGCGAGGATGGCTACACCTTC
TRBJ1-1,TRBV19,-,-,CASSTTGRTEAFF,TGTGCCAGTAGTACTACAGGTCGGACTGAAGCTTTCTTT
TRBJ2-7,TRBV7-2,-,-,CASSLGSGPLHGEQYF,TGTGCCAGCAGCTTAGGCTCCGGGCCCCTTCATGGGGAGCAGTACTTC
TRBJ2-5,TRBV18,-,-,CASSPIGTGLYQETQYF,TGTGCCAGCTCACCAATCGGGACGGGTTTGTACCAAGAGACCCAGTACTTC
TRBJ2-3,TRBV5-1,TRBD1,-,CASSVRDRVISEGADTQYF,TGCGCCAGCAGCGTCCGGGACAGGGTCATAAGTGAGGGAGCAGATACGCAGTATTTT
TRBJ2-3,TRBV7-9,-,-,CASSPIWARTDTQYF,TGTGCCAGCAGCCCCATCTGGGCGCGGACAGATACGCAGTATTTT
TRBJ1-5,TRBV19,-,-,CASSRGNQPQHF,TGTGCCAGTAGTCGGGGGAATCAGCCCCAGCATTTT
TRBJ2-2,TRBV20-1,TRBD2,-,CSASYPAGSNTGELFF,TGCAGTGCTAGTTATCCAGCGGGATCGAACACCGGGGAGCTGTTTTTT
TRBJ1-2,TRBV19,-,-,CASSRGPGRENYGYTF,TGTGCCAGTAGCCGAGGACCGGGACGGGAAAACTATGGCTACACCTTC
TRBJ1-2,TRBV6-5,-,few,CASSYGTSYGYTF,TGTGCCAGCAGTTACGGGACGAGCTATGGCTACACCTTC
TRBJ2-6,TRBV7-8,-,-,CASSPLGVLEYGANVLTF,TGTGCCAGCAGCCCCCTGGGGGTTCTTGAGTACGGGGCCAACGTCCTGACTTTC
TRBJ2-3,TRBV3-1/TRBV3-2,TRBD2,-,CASSQDAGGQGDTQYF,TGTGCCAGCAGCCAAGACGCGGGGGGGCAGGGAGATACGCAGTATTTT
TRBJ1-6,TRBV28,-,-,CASSGASSYNSPLHF,TGTGCCAGCAGTGGGGCCAGCTCCTATAATTCACCCCTCCACTTT
TRBJ1-4,TRBV19,-,-,CASSMGTNEKLFF,TGTGCCAGTAGTATGGGAACTAATGAAAAACTGTTTTTT